These 8 T cell receptor beta chains were sequenced from one sample in a study of cytomegalovirus exposure and HLA in healthy donors. With 60 Vbeta and 13 Jbeta primers, the PCR was carried out. Clones were sequenced by immunoSEQ multiplex PCR, and TCRdb holds only the in-frame ones, with some missing. The sample contains about 160,000 clones, 81% of which appear only once. Sample: PBMCs. Receptors originate from a woman between 45 and 65 years old in good health and CMV-seronegative.

J is TRBJ1-6 and V is TRBV6-5; 7 nucleotides align to TRBD1. V gave up 4 bases and J gave up 7 bases; unmatched junction bases: 10. The CDR3 extends over 16 amino acids. CDR1 is MNHEY, CDR2 SVGAGI, per germline. As DNA, the CDR3 is TGTGCCAGCAGTTGGGGCCACGGACAGGTCAATTCACCCCTCCACTTT. Amino acids: CASSWGHGQVNSPLHF.

The chain has TRBV27 and TRBJ1-2, with TRBD1 matching over 7 bases. CDR1 is MNHEY and CDR2 is SMNVEV in the germline V gene (reference sequence). V lost 5 bases and J lost 4; bases outside the gene matches: 10. There are 15 residues in the CDR3. The CDR3 sequence: CASSKGQPGAYGYTF. The CDR3 nucleotides are TGTGCCAGCAGTAAGGGACAGCCTGGGGCCTATGGCTACACCTTC.

This clone was seen a handful of times. The chain links TRBV6-5 to TRBJ2-7; TRBD1 matches 8 bases. The CDR3 loop spans 14 amino acids. CDR1 is MNHEY and CDR2 is SVGAGI in the germline V gene. The V gene end was trimmed by 4 bases and the J gene end by 6 bases; junction bases not matched to a gene: 8. CDR3 amino acids: CASSSRGRFGEQYF. The CDR3 DNA follows: TGTGCCAGCAGTTCCAGGGGGCGTTTTGGCGAGCAGTACTTC.

The rearrangement uses TRBV19 and TRBJ1-2; a weak D match, TRBD1 (6 bases). V lost 5 bases and J 2 bases, leaving 12 bases between the germline ends. The CDR3 length is 14 residues. Per the germline V gene, CDR1 is LNHDA and CDR2 is SQIVND (reference sequence). The DNA for the CDR3 is TGTGCCAGTAGTTTGGACAGAAGAAACTATGGCTACACCTTC. Translating it yields CASSLDRRNYGYTF.

J is TRBJ2-1 and V is TRBV7-2; D might be TRBD1 (6 bases). There are 11 residues in the CDR3. V lost 5 bases to trimming and J lost 15 bases, with 14 bases between them. CDR1 is SGHTA, CDR2 FQGNSA, per germline. The CDR3 DNA follows: TGTGCCAGCAGCACCGGACAGCTCCGGTTCTTC. Protein product: CASSTGQLRFF.

This clone was observed once. The chain recombines TRBV9 with TRBJ2-2; weak D call: TRBD1 (5 bases). V lost 3 bases, J lost 1 base, and 13 bases lay in between. Germline V gives CDR1 SGDLS, CDR2 YYNGEE. CDR3 length equals 16 residues. CDR3 DNA: TGTGCCAGCAGCGGGAGTCAGGGTGGGAACACCGGGGAGCTGTTTTTT. This gives the protein CASSGSQGGNTGELFF.

This clone has just one count. This chain connects TRBV4-1 to TRBJ2-3; possible D gene TRBD2, 7 bases. The V end lost 3 bases, the J end lost 2 bases, and 12 bases lay between the germline ends. This CDR3 region has 15 residues. The V gene's germline CDR1 is MGHRA and CDR2 YSYEKL. CDR3 residues: CASSHTRGATDTQYF. DNA for the CDR3: TGCGCCAGCAGCCATACCCGGGGGGCCACAGATACGCAGTATTTT.

The chain employs TRBV4-2 and TRBJ2-4; D is perhaps TRBD1 (6 bases). The CDR3 has 17 amino acids. Germline loops: CDR1 LGHNA, CDR2 YNFKEQ. Trimming cost V 0 bases and J 1 base, with 13 bases left between them. The CDR3 reads CASSQDITGMAKNIQYF. The CDR3, as DNA: TGTGCCAGCAGCCAAGATATCACAGGGATGGCCAAAAACATTCAGTACTTC.